This T cell receptor (beta chain) came from a study of cytomegalovirus exposure and HLA in healthy donors. The CDR3 is 15 amino acids. Study-level results: Listed as cytomegalovirus-associated were around 160 TCR beta chains.

This cohort consisted of healthy bone marrow donors. Donors were ostensibly healthy at sampling, although undocumented immune exposures were probable. Both 60 Vbeta primers and 13 Jbeta primers went into the PCR. Clones were read by immunoSEQ multiplex PCR, and TCRdb kept only the in-frame ones, dropping some. This sample yields 200,000 to 250,000 clones, of which 76% are seen a single time; 0.63% belongs to the top ten. Points on this clone: Its antigen remains unidentified.

V and J are TRBV21-1 and TRBJ2-1; no DNA check was done on the table's D call, TRBD1. TRBV21-1 is a pseudogene segment. The sequence derives from a man younger than 30 in good health and CMV-seronegative. Specimen: PBMCs. CDR3 DNA: TGTGCCAGCAGCACGACAGGGAGCTCCTACAATGAGCAGTTCTTC. Its protein is CASSTTGSSYNEQFF.